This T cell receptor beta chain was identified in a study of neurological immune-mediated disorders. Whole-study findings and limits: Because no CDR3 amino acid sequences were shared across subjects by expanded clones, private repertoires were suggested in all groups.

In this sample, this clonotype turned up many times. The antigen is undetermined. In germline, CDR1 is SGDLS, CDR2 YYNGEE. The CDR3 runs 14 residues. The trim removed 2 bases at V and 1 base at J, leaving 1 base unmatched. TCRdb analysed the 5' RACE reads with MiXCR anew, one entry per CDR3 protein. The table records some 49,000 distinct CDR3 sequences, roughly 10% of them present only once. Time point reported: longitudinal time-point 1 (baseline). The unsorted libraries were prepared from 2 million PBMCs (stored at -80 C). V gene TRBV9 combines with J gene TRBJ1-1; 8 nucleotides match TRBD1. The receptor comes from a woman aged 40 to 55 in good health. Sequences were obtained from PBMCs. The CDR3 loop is CASSVTGGNTEAFF. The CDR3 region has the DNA TGTGCCAGCAGCGTCACAGGGGGGAACACTGAAGCTTTCTTT.